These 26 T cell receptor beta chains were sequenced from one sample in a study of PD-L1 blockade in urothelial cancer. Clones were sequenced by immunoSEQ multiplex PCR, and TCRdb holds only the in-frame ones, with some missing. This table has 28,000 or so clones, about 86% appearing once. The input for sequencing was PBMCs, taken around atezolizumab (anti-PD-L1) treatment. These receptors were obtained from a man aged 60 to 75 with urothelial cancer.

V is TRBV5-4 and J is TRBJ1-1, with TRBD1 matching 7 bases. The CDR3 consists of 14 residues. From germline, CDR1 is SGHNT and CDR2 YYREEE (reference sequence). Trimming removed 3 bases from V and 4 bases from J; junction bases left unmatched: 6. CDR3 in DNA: TGTGCCAGCAGCTCCTACGGACAGGCCACTGAAGCTTTCTTT. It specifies CASSSYGQATEAFF.

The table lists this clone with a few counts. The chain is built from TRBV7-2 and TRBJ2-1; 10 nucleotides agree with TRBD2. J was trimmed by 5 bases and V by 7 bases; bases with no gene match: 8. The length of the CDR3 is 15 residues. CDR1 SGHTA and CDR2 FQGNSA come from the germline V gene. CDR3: CASTWTSGVDNEQFF. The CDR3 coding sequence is TGTGCCAGCACCTGGACTAGCGGAGTTGACAATGAGCAGTTCTTC.

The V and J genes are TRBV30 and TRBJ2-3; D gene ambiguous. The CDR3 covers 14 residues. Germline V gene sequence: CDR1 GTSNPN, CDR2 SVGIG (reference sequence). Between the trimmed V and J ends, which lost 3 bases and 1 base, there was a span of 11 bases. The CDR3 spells CAWRTGLGTDTQYF. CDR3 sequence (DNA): TGTGCCTGGAGAACTGGTCTGGGCACAGATACGCAGTATTTT.

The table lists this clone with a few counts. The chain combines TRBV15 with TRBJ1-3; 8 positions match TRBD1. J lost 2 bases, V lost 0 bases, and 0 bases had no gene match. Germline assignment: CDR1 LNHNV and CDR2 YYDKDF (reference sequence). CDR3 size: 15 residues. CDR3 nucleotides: TGTGCCACCAGCAGAGACAGGGGGCCTGGAAACACCATATATTTT. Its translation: CATSRDRGPGNTIYF.

CDR3 DNA sequence: TGTGCCAGCAGCAAATTTCCGGGGGAGACCCAGTACTTC. Encoded protein: CASSKFPGETQYF. This chain connects TRBV21-1 to TRBJ2-5; TRBD2, as called in the table, went unchecked against the DNA. TRBV21-1 constitutes a pseudogene. CDR3 length: 13 residues.

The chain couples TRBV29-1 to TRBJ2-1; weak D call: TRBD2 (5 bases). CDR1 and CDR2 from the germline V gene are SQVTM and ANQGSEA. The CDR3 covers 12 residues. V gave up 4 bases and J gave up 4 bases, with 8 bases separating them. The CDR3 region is CSVAREYNEQFF. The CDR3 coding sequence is TGCAGCGTTGCCCGGGAATACAATGAGCAGTTCTTC.

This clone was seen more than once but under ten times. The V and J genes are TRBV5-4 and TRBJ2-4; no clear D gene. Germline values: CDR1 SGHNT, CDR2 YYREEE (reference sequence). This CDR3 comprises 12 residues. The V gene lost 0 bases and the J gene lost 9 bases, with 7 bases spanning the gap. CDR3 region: CASSLVSGIQYF. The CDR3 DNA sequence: TGTGCCAGCAGCTTGGTTAGTGGCATTCAGTACTTC. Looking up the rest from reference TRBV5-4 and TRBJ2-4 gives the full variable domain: ETGVTQSPTHLIKTRGQQVTLRCSSQSGHNTVSWYQQALGQGPQFIFQYYREEENGRGNFPPRFSGLQFPNYSSELNVNALELDDSALYLCASSLVSGIQYFGAGTRLSVL.

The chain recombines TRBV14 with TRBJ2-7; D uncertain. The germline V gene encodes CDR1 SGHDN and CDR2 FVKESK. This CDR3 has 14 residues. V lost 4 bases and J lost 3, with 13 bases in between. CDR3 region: CASSPMENLYEQYF. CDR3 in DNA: TGTGCCAGCAGCCCGATGGAGAACCTCTACGAGCAGTACTTC.

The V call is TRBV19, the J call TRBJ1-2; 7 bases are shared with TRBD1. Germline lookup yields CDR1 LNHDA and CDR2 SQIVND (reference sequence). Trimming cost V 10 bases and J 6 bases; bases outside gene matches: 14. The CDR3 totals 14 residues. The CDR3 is CATRLFGTDDGYTF. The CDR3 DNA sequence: TGTGCCACCAGACTCTTTGGGACAGACGATGGCTACACCTTC.

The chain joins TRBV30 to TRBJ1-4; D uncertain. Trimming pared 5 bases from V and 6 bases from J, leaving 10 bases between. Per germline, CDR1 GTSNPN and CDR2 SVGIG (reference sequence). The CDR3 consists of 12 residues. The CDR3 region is CAWDPGDEKLFF. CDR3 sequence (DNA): TGTGCCTGGGATCCGGGTGATGAAAAACTGTTTTTT. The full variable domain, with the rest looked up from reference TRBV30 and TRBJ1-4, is SQTIHQWPATLVQPVGSPLSLECTVEGTSNPNLYWYRQAAGRGLQLLFYSVGIGQISSEVPQNLSASRPQDRQFILSSKKLLLSDSGFYLCAWDPGDEKLFFGSGTQLSVL.

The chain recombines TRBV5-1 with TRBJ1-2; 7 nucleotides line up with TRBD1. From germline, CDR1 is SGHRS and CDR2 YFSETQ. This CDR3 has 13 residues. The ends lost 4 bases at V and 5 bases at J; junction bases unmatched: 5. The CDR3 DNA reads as TGCGCCAGCAGCACAGGGACAGAATATGGCTACACCTTC. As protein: CASSTGTEYGYTF.

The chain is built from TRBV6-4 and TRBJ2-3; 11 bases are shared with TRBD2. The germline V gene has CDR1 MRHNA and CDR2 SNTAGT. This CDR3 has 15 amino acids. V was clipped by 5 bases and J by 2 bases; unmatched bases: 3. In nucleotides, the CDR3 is TGTGCCAGCAGTCCTAGCGGGGGGAACACAGATACGCAGTATTTT. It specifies CASSPSGGNTDTQYF.

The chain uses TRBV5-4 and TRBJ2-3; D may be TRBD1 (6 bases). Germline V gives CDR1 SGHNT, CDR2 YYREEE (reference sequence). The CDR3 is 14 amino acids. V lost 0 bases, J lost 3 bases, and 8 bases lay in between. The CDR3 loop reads CASSLGGRTDTQYF. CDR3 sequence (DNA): TGTGCCAGCAGCTTGGGGGGGCGGACAGATACGCAGTATTTT.

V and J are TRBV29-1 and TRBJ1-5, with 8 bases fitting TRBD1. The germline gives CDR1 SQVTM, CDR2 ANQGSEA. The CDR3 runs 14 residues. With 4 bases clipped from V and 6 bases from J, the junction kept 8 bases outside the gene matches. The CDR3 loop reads CSVVDRAQGQPQHF. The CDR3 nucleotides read TGCAGCGTTGTGGACAGGGCTCAGGGTCAGCCCCAGCATTTT.

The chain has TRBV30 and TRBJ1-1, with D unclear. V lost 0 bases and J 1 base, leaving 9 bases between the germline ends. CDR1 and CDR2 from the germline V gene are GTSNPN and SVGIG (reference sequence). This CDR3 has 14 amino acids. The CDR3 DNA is TGTGCCTGGAGTGTACTACGAGAGAACACTGAAGCTTTCTTT. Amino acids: CAWSVLRENTEAFF.

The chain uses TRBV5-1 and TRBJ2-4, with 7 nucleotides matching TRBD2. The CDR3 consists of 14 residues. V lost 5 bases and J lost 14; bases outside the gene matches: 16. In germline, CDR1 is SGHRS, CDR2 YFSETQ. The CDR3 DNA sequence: TGCGCCAGCAGTCGGGGGGAGGAGGGTCGGGCCAAGTACTTC. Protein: CASSRGEEGRAKYF.

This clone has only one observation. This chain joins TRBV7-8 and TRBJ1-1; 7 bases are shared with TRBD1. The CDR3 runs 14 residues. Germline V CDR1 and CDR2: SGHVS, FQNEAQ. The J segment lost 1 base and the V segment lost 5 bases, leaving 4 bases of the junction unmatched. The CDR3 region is CASSLGTANTEAFF. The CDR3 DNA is TGTGCCAGCAGCCTAGGGACAGCGAACACTGAAGCTTTCTTT.

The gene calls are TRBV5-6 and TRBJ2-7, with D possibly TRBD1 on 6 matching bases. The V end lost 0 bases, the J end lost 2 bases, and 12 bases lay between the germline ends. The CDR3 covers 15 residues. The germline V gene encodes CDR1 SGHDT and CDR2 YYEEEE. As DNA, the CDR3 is TGTGCCAGCAGCTTGGTCTCTGGGGGCACCTACGAGCAGTACTTC. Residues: CASSLVSGGTYEQYF.

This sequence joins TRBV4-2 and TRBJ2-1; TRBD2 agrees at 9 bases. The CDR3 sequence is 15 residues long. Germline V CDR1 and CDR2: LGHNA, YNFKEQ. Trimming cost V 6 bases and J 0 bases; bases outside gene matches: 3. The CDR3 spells CASRLTSGSYNEQFF. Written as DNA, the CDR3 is TGTGCCAGCAGGCTGACTAGCGGCTCCTACAATGAGCAGTTCTTC.

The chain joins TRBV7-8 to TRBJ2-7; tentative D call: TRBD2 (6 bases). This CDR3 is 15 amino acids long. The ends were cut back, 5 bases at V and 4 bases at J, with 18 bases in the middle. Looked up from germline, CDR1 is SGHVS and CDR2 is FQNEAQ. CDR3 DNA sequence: TGTGCCAGCAGCCCCGCCGGGAGCAATATTTACGAGCAGTACTTC. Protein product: CASSPAGSNIYEQYF. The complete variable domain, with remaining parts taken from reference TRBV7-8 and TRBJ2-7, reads GAGVSQSPRYKVAKRGQDVALRCDPISGHVSLFWYQQALGQGPEFLTYFQNEAQLDKSGLPSDRFFAERPEGSVSTLKIQRTQQEDSAVYLCASSPAGSNIYEQYFGPGTRLTVT.

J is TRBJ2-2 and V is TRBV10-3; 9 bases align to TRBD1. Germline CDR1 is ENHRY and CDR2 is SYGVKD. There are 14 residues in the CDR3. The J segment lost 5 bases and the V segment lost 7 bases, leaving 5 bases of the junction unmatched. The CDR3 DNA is TGTGCCATCAATGGACAGGGGTGGACCGGGGAGCTGTTTTTT. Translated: CAINGQGWTGELFF.

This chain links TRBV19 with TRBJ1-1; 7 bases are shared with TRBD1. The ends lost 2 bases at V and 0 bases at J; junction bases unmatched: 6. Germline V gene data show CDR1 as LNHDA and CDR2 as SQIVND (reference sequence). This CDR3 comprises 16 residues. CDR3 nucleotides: TGTGCCAGTAGTATACCGAGGGACAGTATGAACACTGAAGCTTTCTTT. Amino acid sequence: CASSIPRDSMNTEAFF.

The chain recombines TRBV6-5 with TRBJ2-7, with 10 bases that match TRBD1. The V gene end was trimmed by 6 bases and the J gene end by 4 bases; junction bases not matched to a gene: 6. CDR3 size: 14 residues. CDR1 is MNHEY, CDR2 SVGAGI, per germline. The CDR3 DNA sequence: TGTGCCAGCAGAAACGGGGGACAGGGGTACGAGCAGTACTTC. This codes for CASRNGGQGYEQYF.

CDR3 nucleotides: TGTGCCAGCAGCGCCGGACAGGGGAACTATGGCTACACCTTC. Translating gives CASSAGQGNYGYTF. The rearrangement uses TRBV7-9 and TRBJ1-2, with 9 bases that match TRBD1. The CDR3 runs 14 residues. J lost 2 bases, V lost 5 bases, and 3 bases had no gene match. CDR1 SEHNR and CDR2 FQNEAQ come from the germline V gene (reference sequence). The variable domain in full, with the rest retrieved from reference TRBV7-9 and TRBJ1-2, is DTGVSQNPRHKITKRGQNVTFRCDPISEHNRLYWYRQTLGQGPEFLTYFQNEAQLEKSRLLSDRFSAERPKGSFSTLEIQRTEQGDSAMYLCASSAGQGNYGYTFGSGTRLTVV.

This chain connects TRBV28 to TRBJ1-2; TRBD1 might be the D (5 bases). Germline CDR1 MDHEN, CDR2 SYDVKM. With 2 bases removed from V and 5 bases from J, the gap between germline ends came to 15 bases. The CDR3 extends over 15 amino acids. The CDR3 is CASSLQSRGNYGYTF. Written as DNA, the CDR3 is TGTGCCAGCAGTTTACAAAGCCGGGGGAATTATGGCTACACCTTC.

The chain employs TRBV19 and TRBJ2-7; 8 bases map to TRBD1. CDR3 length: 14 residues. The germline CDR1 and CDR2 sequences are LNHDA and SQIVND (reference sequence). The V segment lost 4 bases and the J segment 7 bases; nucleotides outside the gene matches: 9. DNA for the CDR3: TGTGCCAGTAGTACTGGACAGGGAGTTGAGGAGCAGTACTTC. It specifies CASSTGQGVEEQYF.